This T cell receptor (beta chain) was found in a study of response to subunit inactivated influenza vaccine. This clonotype has a handful of counts. MiXCR was run by TCRdb on the RT-PCR reads, yielding one entry per CDR3 protein. The table has over 650,000 distinct CDR3 sequences, around 18% seen once. The clonotype was recovered from a man aged 45-65 years who received an inactivated influenza vaccine. The sequencing used PBMCs from blood, collected more than 4 days after vaccination.

The CDR3, as DNA: TGTGCCAGCAGTTACGCTCGCGGGGGGGTTAGTGGGACCCAGTACTTC. Amino acids: CASSYARGGVSGTQYF. The chain combines TRBV6-5 with TRBJ2-5, with 9 nucleotides matching TRBD2. Germline-derived CDR1 and CDR2 are MNHEY and SVGAGI. The CDR3 extends over 16 amino acids. J gave up 7 bases and V 2 bases, and 11 bases lay outside the gene matches.